This T cell receptor (beta chain) was identified during a study of T cells in tuberculosis. About the research overall: IGRA-negative adolescents, IGRA-positive adolescents with latent tuberculosis and adults with active tuberculosis formed this South African cohort. General study points: GEM motif frequencies gave over 60% accuracy; the GMM repertoire gave approximately 90%.

With respect to this clone: Its antigen is not known.

Profiled with immunoSEQ multiplex PCR; TCRdb holds only in-frame clones, not every one. The top ten hold roughly 7% of the sample, which has more than 35,000 clones, nearly 95% seen once. Sequencing was performed on PBMCs. This TCR was recovered from a donor between 10 and 29 years old with latent tuberculosis or without tuberculosis infection.

The CDR3: CASSSGLAGTSDTQYF. CDR3 nucleotide sequence: TGCGCCAGCAGCTCCGGCTTAGCGGGGACCTCGGATACGCAGTATTTT. The V call is TRBV5-1, the J call TRBJ2-3, with TRBD2 matching 8 bases. Trimming at V came to 3 bases and at J to 6 bases, leaving 12 bases not matched to a gene. The CDR3 loop spans 16 amino acids. From germline, CDR1 is SGHRS and CDR2 YFSETQ.